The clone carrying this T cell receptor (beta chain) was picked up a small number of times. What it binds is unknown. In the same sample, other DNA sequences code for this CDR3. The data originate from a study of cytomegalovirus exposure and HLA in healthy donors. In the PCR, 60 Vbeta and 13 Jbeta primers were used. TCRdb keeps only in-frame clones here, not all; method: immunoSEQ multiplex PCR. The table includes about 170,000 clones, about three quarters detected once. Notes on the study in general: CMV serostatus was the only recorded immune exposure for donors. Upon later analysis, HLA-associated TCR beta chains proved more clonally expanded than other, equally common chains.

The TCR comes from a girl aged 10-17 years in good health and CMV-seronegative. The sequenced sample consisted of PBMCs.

CDR3 nucleotide sequence: TGCGCCAGCAGCACGGGACAGGGAAACACTGAAGCTTTCTTT. Its protein is CASSTGQGNTEAFF. This sequence joins TRBV5-1 and TRBJ1-1, with 9 bases lining up with TRBD1. Germline lookup yields CDR1 SGHRS and CDR2 YFSETQ. The CDR3 sequence is 14 residues long. With 4 bases clipped from V and 2 bases from J, the junction kept 3 bases outside the gene matches.